The 14 T cell receptor beta chains below all came from one sample that was sequenced in a study of cytomegalovirus exposure and HLA in healthy donors. Amplification used 60 Vbeta primers and 13 Jbeta primers. Repertoires were generated with immunoSEQ multiplex PCR, while TCRdb's copy carries only in-frame clones and drops some. The table has roughly 130,000 clones, 80% seen once. The material sequenced was PBMCs. The receptors were gathered from a man between 35 and 55 years old in good health and CMV-seronegative.

The CDR3 is CASRRQGRGSNQPQHF. CDR3 DNA sequence: TGTGCCAGCAGGCGACAGGGAAGAGGGAGCAATCAGCCCCAGCATTTT. The rearrangement joins TRBV28 to TRBJ1-5; 7 bases are a match to TRBD1. Germline loops: CDR1 MDHEN, CDR2 SYDVKM. The CDR3 has 16 residues. With 6 bases clipped from V and 1 base from J, the junction kept 9 bases outside the gene matches.

V usage is TRBV28 and J usage is TRBJ1-1, with 7 bases aligning to TRBD1. CDR3 length: 16 amino acids. The ends lost 4 bases at V and 4 bases at J; junction bases unmatched: 12. The germline V gene encodes CDR1 MDHEN and CDR2 SYDVKM. CDR3 protein: CASSYLQTGSGTEAFF. The DNA of the CDR3 is TGTGCCAGCAGTTACCTCCAGACAGGGAGCGGCACTGAAGCTTTCTTT.

The sample holds a few counts of this clone. The chain employs TRBV29-1 and TRBJ2-1; 9 bases line up with TRBD1. J was trimmed by 2 bases and V by 4 bases; bases with no gene match: 3. The CDR3 has 14 amino acids. The germline V gene encodes CDR1 SQVTM and CDR2 ANQGSEA. Here the CDR3 reads CSVGTGAAYNEQFF. DNA for the CDR3: TGCAGCGTTGGGACAGGGGCCGCCTACAATGAGCAGTTCTTC.

As for this clone: Other DNA sequences in this sample translate to the same CDR3. V gene TRBV29-1 combines with J gene TRBJ2-1; weak D call: TRBD2 (6 bases). Trimming left V 3 bases short and J 7 bases short, with 7 bases between. This CDR3 spans 11 amino acids. Germline values: CDR1 SQVTM, CDR2 ANQGSEA. Here the CDR3 reads CSVEGGNEQFF. The CDR3 region has the DNA TGCAGCGTTGAGGGGGGAAATGAGCAGTTCTTC.

Only one count was recorded for this clone. The V and J genes are TRBV14 and TRBJ2-1, with D perhaps matching TRBD2 (6 bases). Germline loops: CDR1 SGHDN, CDR2 FVKESK. The V end lost 6 bases, the J end lost 5 bases, and 11 bases lay between the germline ends. CDR3 size: 13 residues. The CDR3 reads CASRLGLNNEQFF. The DNA for the CDR3 is TGTGCCAGCAGATTGGGACTCAACAATGAGCAGTTCTTC.

This sequence joins TRBV7-9 and TRBJ2-1, with a weak D call TRBD2 (6 bases). Germline V lookup: CDR1 SEHNR, CDR2 FQNEAQ (reference sequence). The CDR3 runs to 15 residues. Trimming removed 4 bases from V and 6 bases from J, with 16 bases in between. This CDR3 reads CASSSRGLLSNEQFF. DNA for the CDR3: TGTGCCAGCAGCTCACGGGGACTTCTCAGCAATGAGCAGTTCTTC.

The chain carries TRBV7-9 and TRBJ1-6, with D perhaps TRBD1 (5 bases). The CDR3 spans 15 residues. Deletions cut 1 base from V and 5 bases from J, with 9 bases between. Looked up from germline, CDR1 is SEHNR and CDR2 is FQNEAQ (reference sequence). The CDR3 sequence is CASSLVEGNNSPLHF. CDR3 nucleotides: TGTGCCAGCAGCTTAGTGGAGGGGAATAATTCACCCCTCCACTTT.

J is TRBJ2-5 and V is TRBV25-1; a weak D match, TRBD2 (7 bases). Trimming left V 8 bases short and J 4 bases short, with 17 bases between. This CDR3 spans 14 amino acids. Looked up from germline, CDR1 is MGHDK and CDR2 is SYGVNS. The CDR3, as DNA: TGTGCCAGCGGATCGGCGGGGGCCCCAGAGACCCAGTACTTC. Encoded protein: CASGSAGAPETQYF.

The chain uses TRBV5-4 and TRBJ2-1; no clear D. The germline gives CDR1 SGHNT, CDR2 YYREEE (reference sequence). V was pared by 4 bases and J by 3 bases, with 8 bases between. The CDR3 is 13 residues long. The CDR3 sequence: CASSPTRYNEQFF. CDR3 nucleotide sequence: TGTGCCAGCAGCCCGACTCGCTACAATGAGCAGTTCTTC.

The rearrangement joins TRBV6-6 to TRBJ1-5, with D possibly TRBD1 on 5 matching bases. V was shortened by 2 bases and J by 5 bases, with 7 bases between the two germline ends. CDR1 and CDR2 from the germline V gene are MNHNY and SVGAGI (reference sequence). This CDR3 region has 13 residues. CDR3 bases: TGTGCCAGCAGTTACGGGGGGTATCAGCCCCAGCATTTT. Encoded protein: CASSYGGYQPQHF.

The V call is TRBV19, the J call TRBJ2-2; 7 nucleotides agree with TRBD1. V gave up 6 bases and J gave up 2 bases; unmatched junction bases: 9. This CDR3 has 16 residues. From germline, CDR1 is LNHDA and CDR2 SQIVND (reference sequence). Here the CDR3 DNA reads TGTGCCAGTAGCCCGAAAGGGACAGCCAACACCGGGGAGCTGTTTTTT. Protein product: CASSPKGTANTGELFF.

The chain uses TRBV28 and TRBJ2-7, with TRBD2 matching 8 bases. The CDR3 extends over 14 amino acids. Per the germline V gene, CDR1 is MDHEN and CDR2 is SYDVKM. V gave up 10 bases and J gave up 0 bases; unmatched junction bases: 8. For the CDR3, the DNA is TGTGCCACCTGGGGCGGGAGGACCTCCTACGAGCAGTACTTC. Protein product: CATWGGRTSYEQYF.

The chain recombines TRBV5-4 with TRBJ2-1; TRBD2 agrees at 9 bases. Unmatched junction bases numbered 7, after V lost 3 bases and J lost 3 bases. Germline V lookup: CDR1 SGHNT, CDR2 YYREEE (reference sequence). The CDR3 totals 16 residues. The CDR3 loop reads CASSSGAGGVYNEQFF. The DNA for the CDR3 is TGTGCCAGCAGCTCCGGAGCGGGAGGAGTCTACAATGAGCAGTTCTTC.

The chain employs TRBV5-4 and TRBJ2-5; a possible D gene is TRBD1 (6 bases). This CDR3 is built from 13 residues. Germline V gene data show CDR1 as SGHNT and CDR2 as YYREEE (reference sequence). Trimming left V 4 bases short and J 6 bases short, with 13 bases between. The CDR3 sequence is CASSTRDIKTQYF. The CDR3 DNA reads as TGTGCCAGCAGCACCCGGGACATCAAGACCCAGTACTTC.